The T cell receptor beta chain described here comes from a study of blood T cell repertoires in COVID-19. V was trimmed by 4 bases and J by 8 bases, leaving 17 bases between them. Germline assignment: CDR1 MDHEN and CDR2 SYDVKM. This CDR3 comprises 14 residues. Some clones are missing from TCRdb's copy, which holds only in-frame ones; the method was immunoSEQ multiplex PCR. This table holds about 370,000 clones, 80% to 90% found once. Living in about two dozen US areas, the participants were between roughly 18 and 89 years of age. The receptor was isolated from a man between 18 and 35 years old who had recovered from COVID-19. This chain connects TRBV28 to TRBJ1-2; no definite D call. The sample consisted of PBMCs or T cells enriched from blood (not recorded which). CDR3 protein: CASSSAQLPRGYTF. The CDR3 DNA follows: TGTGCCAGCAGTTCGGCACAGTTGCCCCGGGGCTACACCTTC.